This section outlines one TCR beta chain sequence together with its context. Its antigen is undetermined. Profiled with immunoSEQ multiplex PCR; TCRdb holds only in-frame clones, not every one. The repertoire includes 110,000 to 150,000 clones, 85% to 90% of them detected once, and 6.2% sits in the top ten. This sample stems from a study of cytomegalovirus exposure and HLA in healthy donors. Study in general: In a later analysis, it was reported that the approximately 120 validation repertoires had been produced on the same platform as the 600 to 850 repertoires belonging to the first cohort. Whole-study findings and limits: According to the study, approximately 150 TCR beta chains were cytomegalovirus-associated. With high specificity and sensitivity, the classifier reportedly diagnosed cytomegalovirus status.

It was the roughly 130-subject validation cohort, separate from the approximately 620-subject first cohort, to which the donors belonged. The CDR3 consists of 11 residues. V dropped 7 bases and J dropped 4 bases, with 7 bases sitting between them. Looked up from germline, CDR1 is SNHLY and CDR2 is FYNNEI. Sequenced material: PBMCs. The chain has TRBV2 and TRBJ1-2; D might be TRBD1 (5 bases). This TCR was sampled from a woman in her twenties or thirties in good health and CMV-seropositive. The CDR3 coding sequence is TGTGCCAGCACCGACAGCTATGGCTACACCTTC. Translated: CASTDSYGYTF.